The next 6 T cell receptor beta chains were all read from a single sample in a study of CD4 T cells in relation to SARS-CoV-2 and coronaviruses. No antigens are known for them. Measured with immunoSEQ multiplex PCR; TCRdb has only the in-frame clones, and not every one. This table has around 34,000 clones, around 74% appearing once. The source material was memory CD4+ T cells from PBMCs, cultured in vitro. The origin of the receptors is an adult with COVID-19.

The CDR3 nucleotides are TGTGCCAGCACCCGAGAGGGGGTGATCACCGGGGAGCTGTTTTTT. Its protein is CASTREGVITGELFF. V usage is TRBV6-5 and J usage is TRBJ2-2, with TRBD1 as a possible D gene (6 bases). The CDR3 covers 15 residues. Germline V lookup: CDR1 MNHEY, CDR2 SVGAGI. V lost 7 bases to trimming and J lost 4 bases, with 16 bases between them.

The chain uses TRBV4-3 and TRBJ2-7; 9 bases fit TRBD1. The CDR3 runs to 17 residues. The germline V gene encodes CDR1 LGHNA and CDR2 YSLEER. With V trimmed by 0 bases and J by 1 base, 7 bases remained unmatched. The CDR3 reads CASSQDQRDRGSYEQYF. The CDR3 coding sequence is TGCGCCAGCAGCCAAGATCAGCGTGACAGGGGGTCCTACGAGCAGTACTTC.

This chain connects TRBV7-3 to TRBJ2-1; 8 nucleotides align to TRBD2. J gave up 2 bases and V 2 bases, and 5 bases lay outside the gene matches. The CDR3 totals 16 residues. Looked up from germline, CDR1 is SGHTA and CDR2 is FQGTGA. The CDR3 DNA reads as TGTGCCAGCAGCTTAGTGGCGGGAGGAACCTACAATGAGCAGTTCTTC. Amino acid sequence: CASSLVAGGTYNEQFF.

V usage is TRBV19 and J usage is TRBJ1-2; D is undetermined. CDR3 length: 15 residues. V dropped 2 bases and J dropped 3 bases, with 13 bases sitting between them. Germline lookup yields CDR1 LNHDA and CDR2 SQIVND (reference sequence). The CDR3 region is CASSISLNSYYGYTF. DNA for the CDR3: TGTGCCAGTAGTATAAGCCTCAACAGCTACTATGGCTACACCTTC. The whole variable domain, remainder taken from reference TRBV19 and TRBJ1-2, is DGGITQSPKYLFRKEGQNVTLSCEQNLNHDAMYWYRQDPGQGLRLIYYSQIVNDFQKGDIAEGYSVSREKKESFPLTVTSAQKNPTAFYLCASSISLNSYYGYTFGSGTRLTVV.

The table lists this clone with a few counts. The chain uses TRBV29-1 and TRBJ1-2; the D is unclear. Germline CDR1 SQVTM, CDR2 ANQGSEA. This CDR3 is built from 12 residues. Between the trimmed V and J ends, which lost 1 base and 5 bases, there was a span of 8 bases. The CDR3 DNA is TGCAGCGTTGAAGCTTTGCAGTATGGCTACACCTTC. Translated: CSVEALQYGYTF.

This clone was found a few times. The genes are TRBV10-3 and TRBJ1-1; 8 bases line up with TRBD1. Trimming cost V 10 bases and J 4 bases; bases outside gene matches: 14. The germline V gene has CDR1 ENHRY and CDR2 SYGVKD. CDR3 length: 15 residues. CDR3 coding DNA: TGTGCCACCCACGGACAGGGCAATGTGGGCACTGAAGCTTTCTTT. Protein sequence: CATHGQGNVGTEAFF.